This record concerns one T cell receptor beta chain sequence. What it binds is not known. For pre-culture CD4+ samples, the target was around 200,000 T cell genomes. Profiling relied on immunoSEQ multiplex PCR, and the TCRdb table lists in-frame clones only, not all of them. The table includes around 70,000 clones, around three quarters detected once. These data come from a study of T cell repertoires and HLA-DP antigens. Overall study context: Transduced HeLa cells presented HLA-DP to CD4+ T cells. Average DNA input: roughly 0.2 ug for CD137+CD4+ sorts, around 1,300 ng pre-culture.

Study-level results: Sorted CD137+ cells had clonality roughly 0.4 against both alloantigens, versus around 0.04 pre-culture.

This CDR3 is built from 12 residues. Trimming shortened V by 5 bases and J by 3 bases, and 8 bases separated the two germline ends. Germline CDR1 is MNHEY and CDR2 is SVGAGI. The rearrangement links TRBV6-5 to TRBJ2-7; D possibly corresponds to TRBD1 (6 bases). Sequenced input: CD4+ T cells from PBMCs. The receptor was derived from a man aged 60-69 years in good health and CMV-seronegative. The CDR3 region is CASSPQGYEQYF. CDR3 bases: TGTGCCAGCAGTCCACAGGGCTACGAGCAGTACTTC.